These 26 T cell receptor beta chains were sequenced from one sample in a study of blood T cell repertoires in COVID-19. Here immunoSEQ multiplex PCR was the method, and the copy in TCRdb shows in-frame clones only, minus some. Here the sample spans 120,000 to 150,000 clones, 84% being singletons. Sample: peripheral blood. The receptors here all came from a woman aged 80 or over in a cohort sampled during active or convalescent COVID-19.

The V gene is TRBV2, the J gene TRBJ2-3; the D gene is possibly TRBD1 (5 bases). V was trimmed by 4 bases and J by 4 bases, leaving 12 bases between them. Germline assignment: CDR1 SNHLY and CDR2 FYNNEI. The CDR3 has 14 residues. CDR3 DNA sequence: TGTGCCAGCAGTGCCGACAGATTGTCAGATACGCAGTATTTT. Its protein is CASSADRLSDTQYF.

This chain joins TRBV3-1 (or the pseudogene TRBV3-2) and TRBJ2-3; tentative D call: TRBD2 (5 bases). The CDR3 runs 14 residues. The germline CDR1 and CDR2 sequences are LGHDT and YNNKEL (reference sequence). V was pared by 4 bases and J by 2 bases, with 10 bases between. The CDR3 loop reads CASSLGLTTDTQYF. The CDR3 coding sequence is TGTGCCAGCAGCCTCGGACTCACCACAGATACGCAGTATTTT.

This chain uses TRBV12-3 or TRBV12-4 with TRBJ1-1, with D tentatively TRBD1 (5 bases). Trimming shortened V by 3 bases and J by 5 bases, and 10 bases separated the two germline ends. This CDR3 is built from 13 residues. The CDR3 reads CASSFWGGTEAFF. CDR3 sequence (DNA): TGTGCCAGCAGTTTTTGGGGGGGAACTGAAGCTTTCTTT.

The chain couples TRBV3-1 (or the pseudogene TRBV3-2) to TRBJ2-5; TRBD1 matches 9 bases. CDR3 length equals 16 residues. In germline, CDR1 is LGHDT, CDR2 YNNKEL (reference sequence). The junction had 8 bases not matched to a gene; V was cut back by 2 bases and J by 4 bases. This CDR3 reads CASSQSSGQGLETQYF. In DNA form, the CDR3 reads TGTGCCAGCAGCCAATCATCGGGACAGGGTCTAGAGACCCAGTACTTC.

The gene calls are TRBV28 and TRBJ1-1; 7 bases line up with TRBD1. The V segment lost 5 bases and the J segment 4 bases; nucleotides outside the gene matches: 10. CDR3 size: 15 residues. Per germline, CDR1 MDHEN and CDR2 SYDVKM. This CDR3 reads CASSPSEGALTEAFF. For the CDR3, the DNA is TGTGCCAGCAGTCCCTCGGAGGGGGCGCTCACTGAAGCTTTCTTT.

This chain links TRBV18 with TRBJ2-4, with D perhaps matching TRBD2 (5 bases). In germline, CDR1 is KGHSH, CDR2 LQKENI. Trimming left V 5 bases short and J 1 base short, with 9 bases between. This CDR3 is built from 14 residues. The CDR3 nucleotides are TGTGCCAGCTCATCCCCGGGGGCCAAAAACATTCAGTACTTC. Translated: CASSSPGAKNIQYF.

This clone showed up many times. The rearrangement links TRBV6-5 to TRBJ1-1; D call uncertain. Germline CDR1 MNHEY, CDR2 SVGAGI. This CDR3 is 13 amino acids long. The V end lost 8 bases, the J end lost 7 bases, and 17 bases lay between the germline ends. Here the CDR3 DNA reads TGTGCCAGCCAAGATAAGGCTAGCCTTGAAGCTTTCTTT. Protein sequence: CASQDKASLEAFF.

The chain is built from TRBV20-1 and TRBJ1-4, with no clear D. Germline CDR1 and CDR2: DFQATT and SNEGSKA (reference sequence). The CDR3 spans 14 residues. The V end lost 3 bases, the J end lost 8 bases, and 16 bases lay between the germline ends. The CDR3 nucleotides read TGCAGTGCTAGTCCCCGGGTCACCGAGGAAAAACTGTTTTTT. Translating gives CSASPRVTEEKLFF.

The chain couples TRBV19 to TRBJ2-6, with 9 bases lining up with TRBD2. Germline CDR1 reads LNHDA; CDR2 reads SQIVND (reference sequence). The CDR3 consists of 18 residues. J was trimmed by 1 base and V by 6 bases; bases with no gene match: 10. Written as DNA, the CDR3 is TGTGCCAGTAGCTCCGGTAGCGGGGGTTGGTCTGGGGCCAACGTCCTGACTTTC. Translated, it gives CASSSGSGGWSGANVLTF.

The chain employs TRBV12-3 or TRBV12-4 and TRBJ1-3, with D possibly matching TRBD1 (5 bases). Trimming took off 6 bases at V and 1 base at J, with 7 bases between the two ends. CDR3 length: 13 residues. Written as DNA, the CDR3 is TGTGCCAGCAGGACAGCATCTGGAAACACCATATATTTT. This translates into CASRTASGNTIYF.

This chain connects TRBV12-5 to TRBJ1-1; possibly TRBD1 for D (5 bases). In germline, CDR1 is LGHNT, CDR2 FRNRAP. The V end lost 5 bases, the J end lost 6 bases, and 16 bases lay between the germline ends. The CDR3 loop spans 14 amino acids. Here the CDR3 reads CASGGEGWDSEAFF. The CDR3 DNA sequence: TGTGCTAGTGGTGGAGAAGGGTGGGACTCTGAAGCTTTCTTT.

V is TRBV18 and J is TRBJ1-2, with D unresolved. Germline loops: CDR1 KGHSH, CDR2 LQKENI. V gave up 6 bases and J gave up 5 bases, with 13 bases separating them. CDR3 size: 13 residues. The CDR3 is CASSRTAGYGYTF. CDR3 sequence (DNA): TGTGCCAGCTCTCGGACTGCGGGATATGGCTACACCTTC.

V is TRBV10-3 and J is TRBJ2-5, with 8 bases aligning to TRBD2. V shed 3 bases and J 1 base; nucleotides not matched to a gene: 7. Looked up from germline, CDR1 is ENHRY and CDR2 is SYGVKD. CDR3 length equals 16 residues. The CDR3 reads CAISDIGGGFQETQYF. The CDR3 bases are TGTGCCATCAGTGACATCGGCGGGGGGTTCCAAGAGACCCAGTACTTC.

The rearrangement joins TRBV20-1 to TRBJ1-5; D is unresolved. The CDR3 runs 12 residues. Germline CDR1 reads DFQATT; CDR2 reads SNEGSKA (reference sequence). V shed 3 bases and J shed 5 bases, with 8 bases lying between them. DNA for the CDR3: TGCAGTGCTAGTGACGGTGATCAGCCCCAGCATTTT. Translating gives CSASDGDQPQHF.

The chain couples TRBV6-5 to TRBJ1-1, with TRBD1 identical over 11 bases. J gave up 12 bases and V 7 bases, and 10 bases lay outside the gene matches. This CDR3 spans 13 amino acids. CDR1 is MNHEY and CDR2 is SVGAGI in the germline V gene. The CDR3 nucleotides read TGTGCCAGCATTTCCAGGACAGGGGGCTTTACTTTCTTT. Amino acid sequence: CASISRTGGFTFF.

The chain carries TRBV11-2 and TRBJ2-5; no clear D. The CDR3 runs 13 residues. In germline, CDR1 is SGHAT, CDR2 FQNNGV. Trimming stripped 5 bases from V and 4 bases from J, with 11 bases between. Here the CDR3 DNA reads TGTGCCAGCAGCCAACAAATCGTAGAGACCCAGTACTTC. Translated: CASSQQIVETQYF.

The chain recombines TRBV18 with TRBJ2-1, with a weak D call TRBD1 (5 bases). CDR3 length: 17 residues. Germline values: CDR1 KGHSH, CDR2 LQKENI. The ends were cut back, 6 bases at V and 0 bases at J, with 18 bases in the middle. The CDR3, as DNA: TGTGCCAGCTCCGACCAGGGTAGTCCCTCCTCCTACAATGAGCAGTTCTTC. This sequence encodes CASSDQGSPSSYNEQFF.

This CDR3 reads CANELGQRTAETQYF. CDR3 DNA: TGCGCCAACGAACTTGGGCAGCGGACCGCGGAGACCCAGTACTTC. The chain has TRBV10-2 and TRBJ2-5; a possible D gene is TRBD2 (5 bases). The ends were cut back, 10 bases at V and 5 bases at J, with 23 bases in the middle. CDR3 size: 15 residues. CDR1 is WSHSY, CDR2 SAAADI, per germline.

V is TRBV28 and J is TRBJ2-5, with TRBD1 matching over 10 bases. The trim removed 5 bases at V and 3 bases at J, leaving 3 bases unmatched. The CDR3 spans 14 residues. In germline, CDR1 is MDHEN, CDR2 SYDVKM. The CDR3 sequence: CASSRDRGKETQYF. The DNA for the CDR3 is TGTGCCAGCAGTCGGGACAGGGGAAAAGAGACCCAGTACTTC.

This chain joins TRBV19 and TRBJ2-4; 9 bases are shared with TRBD1. Germline V gives CDR1 LNHDA, CDR2 SQIVND (reference sequence). The CDR3 spans 13 residues. J was trimmed by 6 bases and V by 5 bases; bases with no gene match: 2. The CDR3 protein is CASSVGQGNIQYF. As DNA, the CDR3 is TGTGCCAGTAGTGTGGGACAGGGAAACATTCAGTACTTC.

This rearrangement joins TRBV27 to TRBJ1-1; 10 bases map to TRBD1. The CDR3 is 13 residues long. V shed 4 bases and J 5 bases; nucleotides not matched to a gene: 1. Germline V lookup: CDR1 MNHEY, CDR2 SMNVEV (reference sequence). The chain's CDR3 is CASSWGQGTEAFF. DNA of the CDR3: TGTGCCAGCAGTTGGGGACAGGGGACTGAAGCTTTCTTT.

The V call is TRBV30, the J call TRBJ1-2, with TRBD1 matching over 7 bases. Looked up from germline, CDR1 is GTSNPN and CDR2 is SVGIG (reference sequence). The junction had 11 bases not matched to a gene; V was cut back by 0 bases and J by 4 bases. The CDR3 has 16 amino acids. The CDR3 DNA is TGTGCCTGGAGTGTTTTGACAGGGCCCCGTGCCTATGGCTACACCTTC. Translation gives CAWSVLTGPRAYGYTF.

This chain joins TRBV30 and TRBJ1-1; 9 bases are a match to TRBD1. After removal of 2 bases from V and 4 bases from J, the junction contained 5 bases not matched to a gene. Germline CDR1 GTSNPN, CDR2 SVGIG (reference sequence). The CDR3 totals 14 residues. The CDR3 is CAWSPGTGSTEAFF. CDR3 nucleotide sequence: TGTGCCTGGAGTCCCGGGACAGGGTCCACTGAAGCTTTCTTT.

This clone was seen a single time. V gene TRBV7-9 combines with J gene TRBJ1-4; D not certain. CDR3 length: 13 residues. Germline values: CDR1 SEHNR, CDR2 FQNEAQ (reference sequence). V was trimmed by 2 bases and J by 8 bases, leaving 9 bases between them. CDR3 amino acids: CASSLSGFEKLFF. The CDR3 DNA sequence: TGTGCCAGCAGCTTATCAGGATTCGAAAAACTGTTTTTT.

V and J are TRBV6-4 and TRBJ2-3, with 10 bases aligning to TRBD2. Per germline, CDR1 MRHNA and CDR2 SNTAGT. V gave up 11 bases and J gave up 8 bases; unmatched junction bases: 13. The CDR3 has 14 amino acids. The CDR3 region is CACTAPLAGGTQYF. As DNA, the CDR3 is TGTGCCTGCACTGCGCCTTTAGCGGGGGGTACGCAGTATTTT.

V usage is TRBV28 and J usage is TRBJ1-2, with a possible D match to TRBD1 (6 bases). V lost 5 bases to trimming and J lost 8 bases, with 12 bases between them. In germline, CDR1 is MDHEN, CDR2 SYDVKM. This CDR3 spans 12 amino acids. The CDR3 nucleotides are TGTGCCAGCAGTCTACAGGGTAGAGGCTACACCTTC. Translating gives CASSLQGRGYTF.